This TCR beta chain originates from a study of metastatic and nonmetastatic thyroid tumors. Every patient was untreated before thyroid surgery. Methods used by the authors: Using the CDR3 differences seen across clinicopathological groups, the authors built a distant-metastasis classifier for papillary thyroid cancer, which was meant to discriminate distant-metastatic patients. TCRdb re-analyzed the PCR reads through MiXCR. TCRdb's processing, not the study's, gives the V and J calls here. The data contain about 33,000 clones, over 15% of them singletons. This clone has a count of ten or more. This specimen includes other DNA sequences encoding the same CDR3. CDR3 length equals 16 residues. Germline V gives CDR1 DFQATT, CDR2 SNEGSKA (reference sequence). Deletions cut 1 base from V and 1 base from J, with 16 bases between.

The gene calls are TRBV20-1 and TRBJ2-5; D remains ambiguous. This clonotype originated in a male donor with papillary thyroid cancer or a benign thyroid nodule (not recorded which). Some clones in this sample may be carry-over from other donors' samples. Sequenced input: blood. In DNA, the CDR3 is TGCAGTGCTAGAGTAGGGCGACCGCCGCTCCAAGAGACCCAGTACTTC. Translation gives CSARVGRPPLQETQYF.